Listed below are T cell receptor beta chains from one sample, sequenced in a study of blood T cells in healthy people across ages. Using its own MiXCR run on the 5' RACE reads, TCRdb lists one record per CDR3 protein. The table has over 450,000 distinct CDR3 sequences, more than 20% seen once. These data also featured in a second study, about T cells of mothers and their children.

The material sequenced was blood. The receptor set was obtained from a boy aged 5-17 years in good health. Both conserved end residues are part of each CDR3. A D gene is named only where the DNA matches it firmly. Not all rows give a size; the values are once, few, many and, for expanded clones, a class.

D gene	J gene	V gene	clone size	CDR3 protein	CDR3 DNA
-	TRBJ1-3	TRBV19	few	CASSTGTSGNTIYF	TGTGCCAGTAGTACTGGGACCTCTGGAAACACCATATATTTT
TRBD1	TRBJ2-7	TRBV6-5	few	CASRPIGQGNHEQYF	TGTGCCAGCAGGCCTATTGGACAGGGGAACCACGAGCAGTACTTC
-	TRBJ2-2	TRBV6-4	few	CASSEESSNTGELFF	TGTGCCAGCAGTGAAGAATCCTCGAACACCGGGGAGCTGTTTTTT
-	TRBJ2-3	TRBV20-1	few	CSARDPNGGTDTQYF	TGCAGTGCTAGAGATCCCAACGGAGGCACAGATACGCAGTATTTT
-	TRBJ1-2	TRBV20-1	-	CSARDLTDSNYGYTF	TGCAGTGCTAGAGATCTCACAGACTCTAACTATGGCTACACCTTC
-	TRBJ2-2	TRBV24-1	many	CATSDDLRANTGELFF	TGTGCCACCAGTGACGACCTAAGGGCGAACACCGGGGAGCTGTTTTTT
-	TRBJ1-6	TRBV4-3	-	CASSQEGPPTGSPLHF	TGCGCCAGCAGCCAAGAAGGGCCTCCGACCGGGTCACCCCTCCACTTT
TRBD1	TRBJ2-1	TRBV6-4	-	CASSEGTGRYNEQFF	TGTGCCAGCAGTGAAGGGACAGGACGATACAATGAGCAGTTCTTC
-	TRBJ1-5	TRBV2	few	CASSTTGTPQHF	TGTGCCAGCAGCACCACAGGGACGCCCCAGCATTTT
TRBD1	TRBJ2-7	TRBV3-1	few	CASSQGGTGPTYEQYF	TGTGCCAGCAGCCAGGGGGGGACAGGGCCGACCTACGAGCAGTACTTC
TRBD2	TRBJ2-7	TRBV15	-	CATSRATSGSLYEQYF	TGTGCCACCAGCAGGGCCACTAGCGGGAGTCTCTACGAGCAGTACTTC
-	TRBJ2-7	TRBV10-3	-	CAISPGSQSYEQYF	TGTGCCATCAGCCCCGGGTCTCAGAGTTACGAGCAGTACTTC
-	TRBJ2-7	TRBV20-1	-	CSARRDPLYEQYF	TGCAGTGCTAGGCGGGACCCCCTCTACGAGCAGTACTTC
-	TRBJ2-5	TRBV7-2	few	CASSPRNSETQYF	TGTGCCAGCAGCCCAAGAAATTCCGAGACCCAGTACTTC
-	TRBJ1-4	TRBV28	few	CASSGRVEAWEKLFF	TGTGCCAGCAGTGGGAGGGTTGAGGCTTGGGAAAAACTGTTTTTT
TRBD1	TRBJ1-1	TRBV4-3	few	CASSQAFGTDTEAFF	TGCGCCAGCAGCCAAGCCTTCGGGACAGACACTGAAGCTTTCTTT
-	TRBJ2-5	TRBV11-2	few	CASSLDHRTQETQYF	TGTGCCAGCAGCTTAGATCACCGGACCCAAGAGACCCAGTACTTC
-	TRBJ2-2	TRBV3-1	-	CASTFGLLNTGELFF	TGTGCCAGCACCTTCGGACTCTTAAACACCGGGGAGCTGTTTTTT
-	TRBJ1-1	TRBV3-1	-	CASSQPQVSTEAFF	TGTGCCAGCAGCCAACCCCAGGTGAGCACTGAAGCTTTCTTT
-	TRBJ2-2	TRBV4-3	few	CASSRQLLGYWDTGELFF	TGCGCCAGCAGCCGACAGTTATTGGGATATTGGGACACCGGGGAGCTGTTTTTT
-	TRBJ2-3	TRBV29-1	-	CSVDEEAPTDTQYF	TGCAGCGTTGATGAGGAGGCCCCCACAGATACGCAGTATTTT
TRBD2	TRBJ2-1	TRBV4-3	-	CASSQDPAGGGDEQFF	TGCGCCAGCAGCCAAGATCCAGCGGGAGGGGGGGATGAGCAGTTCTTC
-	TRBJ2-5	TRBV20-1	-	CSARHPETQYF	TGCAGTGCTAGACACCCCGAGACCCAGTACTTC
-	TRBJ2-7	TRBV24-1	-	CATSSSGENGYEQYF	TGTGCCACCAGTAGCTCAGGGGAGAACGGGTACGAGCAGTACTTC
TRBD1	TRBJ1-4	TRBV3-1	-	CASSQRTGGRRTNEKLFF	TGTGCCAGCAGCCAGAGGACAGGGGGCAGAAGAACTAATGAAAAACTGTTTTTT
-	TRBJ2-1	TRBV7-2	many	CASRRQGTRSYNEQFF	TGTGCCAGCAGACGACAGGGGACTAGGTCCTACAATGAGCAGTTCTTC
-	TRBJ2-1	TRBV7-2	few	CASRHTEQRTEQFF	TGTGCCAGCAGGCATACCGAGCAGCGGACTGAGCAGTTCTTC
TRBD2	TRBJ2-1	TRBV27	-	CASSQFGLAGGGDEQFF	TGTGCCAGCAGTCAATTTGGACTAGCGGGAGGAGGGGATGAGCAGTTCTTC
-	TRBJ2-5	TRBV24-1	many	CATSEGGSGLGETQYF	TGTGCCACCAGTGAAGGTGGCAGCGGTTTGGGGGAGACCCAGTACTTC